The subject of this entry is one T cell receptor (beta chain). This clonotype came up many times. What this receptor recognizes is not known. No base quality information exists; no much larger clone differs at one position. The sample originates from a study of CD8+CD57+ T cells in acquired aplastic anemia (dated by TCRdb to the late 2010s). Concerning the study at large: DNA extracted from sorted CD4+ and CD8+ cells had a mean of roughly 3.3 ug, with a range of roughly 0.19 to 27.4 ug. A CD8+CD57+ expansion meant a frequency higher than the mean frequency seen in healthy subjects. Results the study describes overall, beyond this receptor: CD8+ Simpson's diversity did not differ significantly between patients and healthy controls (P=0.060). Roughly 31 CD8+ CDR3 sequences were shared between patients and controls but appeared highly expressed in patients and within their immunodominant clones.

The patients picked for sequencing were ones in whom flow cytometry had shown an expansion of CD8+CD57+ cells. Every patient had a diagnosis of severe acquired aplastic anemia based on International Study of Aplastic Anemia and Agranulocytosis and Camitta criteria. No patient had received any therapy when blood was sampled. In the study, sorted CD4+ and CD8+ blood T cells from patients with severe aplastic anemia and from healthy subjects underwent deep sequencing of TCR repertoires. Patients were enrolled under clinicaltrials.gov protocols 00001620, 01623167, 00001397, 00071045, 00081523 and 00961064 in the USA. Ficoll-Paque density gradient centrifugation was used to isolate peripheral blood mononuclear cells. Before DNA extraction, CD4+ and CD8+ T cells were sorted by FACS or by magnetic beads. Profiling of TCR beta VDJ combinations and CDR3 sequences used genomic DNA as the template. An Illumina HiSeq 2000 was the platform used for TCR repertoire sequencing. Per the authors' processing: Repertoire assessment relied on Simpson's diversity index, CDR3 size and DJ length profiles, and TRBV/TRBJ rearrangement plots. The most abundant DNA sequence in the deep sequencing data was taken as the immunodominant clone. CDR3 amino acid sequences were checked for sharing between subjects and were compared against published repertoires and the VDJdb database. TCRdb passed the public sequencing reads through fastp at Q25 and MiXCR, retaining productive beta sequences. Rows merge per CDR3 protein into single entries with the most common DNA and genes. These V and J calls rely on TCRdb rather than the paper's analysis. Counted in this sample were 150,000 to 200,000 distinct CDR3 sequences; approximately 48% of them appeared once. The top ten clonotypes cover 1.8% of the sample.

Sequencing was carried out using sorted CD4+, CD8+, or CD8+CD57+ T cells (not recorded which) from PBMCs. The sequence derives from a human donor with aplastic anemia.

The CDR3: CSASEGGGTEAFF. The bases read TGCAGTGCTAGCGAGGGGGGCGGCACTGAAGCTTTCTTT. The chain uses TRBV20-1 and TRBJ1-1, with a weak D call of TRBD1 (6 bases match). The trim is 3 bases for V and 4 bases for J, with a gap of 12 bases between the germline ends. The CDR3 spans 13 residues, from the cysteine through the phenylalanine. Only CDR3 DNA is held: 39 bases, read in frame from base 1. CDR1 DFQATT and CDR2 SNEGSKA are derived from the germline V gene (reference sequence).